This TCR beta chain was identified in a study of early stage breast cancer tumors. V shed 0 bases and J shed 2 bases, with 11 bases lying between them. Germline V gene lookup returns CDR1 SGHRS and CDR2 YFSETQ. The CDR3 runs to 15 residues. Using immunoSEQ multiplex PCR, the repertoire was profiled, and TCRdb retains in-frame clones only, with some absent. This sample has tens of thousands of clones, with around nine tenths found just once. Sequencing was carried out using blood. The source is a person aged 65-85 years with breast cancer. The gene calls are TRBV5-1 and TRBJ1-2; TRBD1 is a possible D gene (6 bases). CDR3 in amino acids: CASSLGLGANYGYTF. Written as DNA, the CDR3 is TGCGCCAGCAGCTTGGGCCTGGGGGCGAACTATGGCTACACCTTC.